Below, 32 T cell receptor beta chains from the same sample are listed, as sequenced in a study of OX40 agonist ivuxolimab in advanced cancers. Profiled with immunoSEQ multiplex PCR; TCRdb holds only in-frame clones, not every one. The sample shows 45,000 or so clones, 75% to 85% of them seen only once. This specimen was CD4+ or CD8+ T cells sorted from blood, taken in a trial of the OX40 agonist ivuxolimab. The receptors stem from an adult with an advanced solid tumor such as melanoma, head and neck, liver or kidney cancer.

V is TRBV6-5 and J is TRBJ1-1, with D unresolved. Trimming cost V 7 bases and J 13 bases, with 16 bases left between them. Per germline, CDR1 MNHEY and CDR2 SVGAGI. The CDR3 spans 11 residues. The CDR3 loop reads CASIREDRSFF. Here the CDR3 DNA reads TGTGCCAGCATCAGAGAGGACCGAAGTTTCTTT.

V gene TRBV12-5 combines with J gene TRBJ2-1; 10 nucleotides match TRBD2. CDR3 size: 16 residues. Germline V gene lookup returns CDR1 LGHNT and CDR2 FRNRAP. With 5 bases clipped from V and 4 bases from J, the junction kept 8 bases outside the gene matches. Here the CDR3 reads CASGMASGSWYNEQFF. The DNA of the CDR3 is TGTGCTAGTGGTATGGCTAGCGGGAGTTGGTACAATGAGCAGTTCTTC.

This chain uses TRBV21-1 with TRBJ2-7; TRBD1, the table's D call, lacks a check against the DNA. TRBV21-1 is described as a pseudogene. The CDR3 sequence is 18 residues long. For the CDR3, the DNA is TGTGCCAGCAGCACGACATTCCTCCGGGACAGAGGCTCCTACGAGCAGTACTTC. It translates to CASSTTFLRDRGSYEQYF.

The chain links TRBV5-1 to TRBJ2-5, with 9 nucleotides matching TRBD2. The J segment lost 5 bases and the V segment lost 4 bases, leaving 9 bases of the junction unmatched. Germline-derived CDR1 and CDR2 are SGHRS and YFSETQ. This CDR3 has 15 amino acids. The CDR3 here is CASSGLAGYRETQYF. In nucleotides, the CDR3 is TGCGCCAGCAGCGGGCTAGCGGGGTACCGGGAGACCCAGTACTTC. The full variable domain, rest sourced from reference TRBV5-1 and TRBJ2-5, is KAGVTQTPRYLIKTRGQQVTLSCSPISGHRSVSWYQQTPGQGLQFLFEYFSETQRNKGNFPGRFSGRQFSNSRSEMNVSTLELGDSALYLCASSGLAGYRETQYFGPGTRLLVL.

The rearrangement uses TRBV5-1 and TRBJ2-3; 8 bases line up with TRBD1. The germline V gene has CDR1 SGHRS and CDR2 YFSETQ. Trimming at V came to 6 bases and at J to 2 bases, leaving 8 bases not matched to a gene. This CDR3 region has 15 residues. CDR3 sequence reads: CASILGDRLTDTQYF. CDR3 DNA sequence: TGCGCCAGCATCTTAGGGGACAGGCTCACAGATACGCAGTATTTT.

This clone has only a few counts. The V call is TRBV7-2, the J call TRBJ2-2; D might be TRBD1 or TRBD2, each matching 6 bases. CDR1 is SGHTA, CDR2 FQGNSA, per germline. CDR3 length equals 16 residues. Trimming removed 7 bases at V and 0 bases at J, with 15 bases between. CDR3 sequence: CASTPGAGANTGELFF. The CDR3 nucleotides read TGTGCCAGCACCCCGGGGGCAGGGGCGAACACCGGGGAGCTGTTTTTT.

V is TRBV19 and J is TRBJ2-7; D might be TRBD2 (6 bases). The CDR3 contains 15 residues. The germline CDR1 and CDR2 sequences are LNHDA and SQIVND (reference sequence). Trimming took off 3 bases at V and 6 bases at J, with 18 bases between the two ends. The CDR3 is CASSMAPLGGVEQYF. The CDR3 DNA reads TGTGCCAGTAGTATGGCCCCGTTGGGGGGTGTCGAGCAGTACTTC.

This sequence joins TRBV9 and TRBJ2-5, with D possibly TRBD2 on 7 matching bases. V was clipped by 6 bases and J by 1 base, with 16 bases between them. This CDR3 spans 15 amino acids. The germline gives CDR1 SGDLS, CDR2 YYNGEE. Here the CDR3 reads CASTIRGGGQETQYF. CDR3 nucleotides: TGTGCCAGCACCATCAGGGGCGGGGGCCAAGAGACCCAGTACTTC.

The chain couples TRBV4-3 to TRBJ1-3; TRBD1 might be the D (5 bases). Per the germline V gene, CDR1 is LGHNA and CDR2 is YSLEER. The CDR3 is 17 amino acids. V gave up 0 bases and J gave up 0 bases, with 12 bases separating them. The CDR3 here is CASSQDLGGSSGNTIYF. The CDR3 coding sequence is TGCGCCAGCAGCCAAGATCTGGGGGGGTCCTCTGGAAACACCATATATTTT.

The genes are TRBV7-8 and TRBJ2-2, with D uncertain. The CDR3 runs to 15 residues. Per germline, CDR1 SGHVS and CDR2 FQNEAQ. V dropped 4 bases and J dropped 2 bases, with 11 bases sitting between them. The CDR3 DNA reads TGTGCCAGCAGCTCCGGAACCCATAACACCGGGGAGCTGTTTTTT. Protein product: CASSSGTHNTGELFF.

The chain recombines TRBV30 with TRBJ1-5, with TRBD1 matching 10 bases. The germline CDR1 and CDR2 sequences are GTSNPN and SVGIG (reference sequence). Unmatched junction bases numbered 11, after V lost 3 bases and J lost 9 bases. The CDR3 sequence is 15 residues long. CDR3 DNA sequence: TGTGCCTGGAGCCCCGGGACAGGGGCCCTGGGGCCCCAGCATTTT. This sequence encodes CAWSPGTGALGPQHF.

This clone has just one count. The genes are TRBV9 and TRBJ2-7; possibly TRBD1 for D (6 bases). Between the trimmed V and J ends, which lost 0 bases and 3 bases, there was a span of 13 bases. Germline V lookup: CDR1 SGDLS, CDR2 YYNGEE. This CDR3 is 15 amino acids long. The CDR3 spells CASSVGEQGIYEQYF. The DNA of the CDR3 is TGTGCCAGCAGCGTAGGTGAACAGGGAATCTACGAGCAGTACTTC.

This chain uses TRBV6-4 with TRBJ1-5; a weak D match, TRBD1 (5 bases). Germline loops: CDR1 MRHNA, CDR2 SNTAGT. The CDR3 sequence is 19 residues long. Trimming took off 4 bases at V and 0 bases at J, with 22 bases between the two ends. CDR3 sequence: CASSALPPQAGVSNQPQHF. In DNA, the CDR3 is TGTGCCAGCAGTGCTCTCCCACCACAGGCGGGGGTTAGCAATCAGCCCCAGCATTTT.

The chain joins TRBV5-6 to TRBJ2-3; 12 nucleotides align to TRBD2. The V segment lost 5 bases and the J segment 4 bases; nucleotides outside the gene matches: 8. Germline V lookup: CDR1 SGHDT, CDR2 YYEEEE. The CDR3 has 16 residues. CDR3 amino acids: CASSYLTSGGADTQYF. CDR3 nucleotides: TGTGCCAGCAGTTACCTGACTAGCGGGGGTGCAGATACGCAGTATTTT.

V gene TRBV5-1 combines with J gene TRBJ1-1; 9 bases line up with TRBD1. This CDR3 comprises 13 residues. CDR1 is SGHRS, CDR2 YFSETQ, per germline. V gave up 0 bases and J gave up 11 bases; unmatched junction bases: 5. The CDR3 nucleotides read TGCGCCAGCAGCTTGGCCCGGGACAGGGAGGCTTTCTTT. Its protein product is CASSLARDREAFF.

This sequence joins TRBV6-5 and TRBJ1-1, with D maybe TRBD1 (5 bases). From germline, CDR1 is MNHEY and CDR2 SVGAGI. There are 14 residues in the CDR3. Trimming cost V 6 bases and J 5 bases, with 16 bases left between them. The CDR3 nucleotides read TGTGCCAGCAGAACCGCAGGGTGGCGGACTGAAGCTTTCTTT. This encodes CASRTAGWRTEAFF.

The chain links TRBV21-1 to TRBJ2-1; the table's D call TRBD2 went unverified against the DNA. TRBV21-1 is deemed a pseudogene. This CDR3 has 15 residues. The CDR3 region has the DNA TGTGCCAGCAGCCTGTTTTGGGGAGGGGATAATGAGCAGTTCTTC. Residues: CASSLFWGGDNEQFF.

V usage is TRBV7-3 and J usage is TRBJ1-1, with TRBD1 as a possible D gene (6 bases). CDR3 length equals 13 residues. CDR1 and CDR2 from the germline V gene are SGHTA and FQGTGA. The V end lost 5 bases, the J end lost 1 base, and 8 bases lay between the germline ends. CDR3 amino acids: CASSQGKNTEAFF. In DNA, the CDR3 is TGTGCCAGCAGCCAGGGGAAGAACACTGAAGCTTTCTTT.

This chain connects TRBV11-1 to TRBJ1-2; tentative D call: TRBD1 (5 bases). CDR3 length: 12 residues. V was clipped by 1 base and J by 7 bases, with 7 bases between them. CDR1 is SGHAT, CDR2 FQDESV, per germline (reference sequence). CDR3 sequence: CASSLERGGYTF. The CDR3 nucleotides are TGTGCCAGCAGCTTAGAGAGGGGTGGCTACACCTTC. The full variable domain, rest sourced from reference TRBV11-1 and TRBJ1-2, is EAEVAQSPRYKITEKSQAVAFWCDPISGHATLYWYRQILGQGPELLVQFQDESVVDDSQLPKDRFSAERLKGVDSTLKIQPAELGDSAMYLCASSLERGGYTFGSGTRLTVV.

The gene calls are TRBV6-5 and TRBJ2-7, with D possibly matching TRBD1 (5 bases). The CDR3 has 14 residues. Germline V gene lookup returns CDR1 MNHEY and CDR2 SVGAGI. V lost 6 bases and J lost 0, with 12 bases in between. The CDR3 sequence: CASSYQGLSYEQYF. CDR3 in DNA: TGTGCCAGCAGCTACCAGGGTCTCTCCTACGAGCAGTACTTC.

The sample holds a few counts of this clone. The junction shows a germline mismatch at one end, possibly a read error. The V gene is TRBV7-7, the J gene TRBJ2-2; 9 bases map to TRBD2. The CDR3 has 17 amino acids. Germline CDR1 SSHAT, CDR2 FNYEAQ (reference sequence). The CDR3 DNA sequence: TGTGCTAGCAGCCCGGTAGCGGGAGCTCCGAACACCGGGGAGCTGTTTTTT. Translation: CASSPVAGAPNTGELFF. The entire variable domain, with the rest obtained from reference TRBV7-7 and TRBJ2-2, is as follows: GAGVSQSPRYKVTKRGQDVTLRCDPISSHATLYWYQQALGQGPEFLTYFNYEAQPDKSGLPSDRFSAERPEGSISTLTIQRTEQRDSAMYRCASSPVAGAPNTGELFFGEGSRLTVL.

The chain carries TRBV7-2 and TRBJ2-1; D is unclear. V was cut by 5 bases and J by 4 bases, with 6 bases left in between. CDR1 and CDR2 from the germline V gene are SGHTA and FQGNSA. CDR3 length: 12 residues. DNA of the CDR3: TGTGCCAGCAGCGCCCTATACAATGAGCAGTTCTTC. Protein: CASSALYNEQFF.

The rearrangement joins TRBV20-1 to TRBJ1-6, with TRBD1 as a possible D gene (5 bases). CDR1 is DFQATT, CDR2 SNEGSKA, per germline (reference sequence). This CDR3 is built from 9 residues. Trimming left V 7 bases short and J 18 bases short, with 13 bases between. The CDR3 protein is CSDGGGGHF. The CDR3 DNA reads as TGCAGTGACGGCGGGGGAGGCCACTTT.

The V gene is TRBV10-2, the J gene TRBJ1-5; no reliable D call. This CDR3 contains 14 residues. V shed 3 bases and J shed 0 bases, with 6 bases lying between them. Germline V gene lookup returns CDR1 WSHSY and CDR2 SAAADI. The CDR3 protein is CASSDRYSNQPQHF. CDR3 bases: TGCGCCAGCAGTGACCGGTATAGCAATCAGCCCCAGCATTTT.

The chain recombines TRBV2 with TRBJ2-5; 8 bases fit TRBD2. J was trimmed by 1 base and V by 5 bases; bases with no gene match: 3. CDR1 and CDR2 from the germline V gene are SNHLY and FYNNEI. The CDR3 runs 14 residues. In DNA, the CDR3 is TGTGCCAGCAGTCTAACTAGCGGCCAAGAGACCCAGTACTTC. This sequence encodes CASSLTSGQETQYF.

J is TRBJ2-7 and V is TRBV7-2; D unclear. The germline V gene has CDR1 SGHTA and CDR2 FQGNSA. This CDR3 has 13 residues. The V gene lost 1 base and the J gene lost 4 bases, with 8 bases spanning the gap. This CDR3 reads CASSLGERYEQYF. Written as DNA, the CDR3 is TGTGCCAGCAGCTTAGGAGAAAGGTACGAGCAGTACTTC.

The rearrangement uses TRBV7-2 and TRBJ2-7; TRBD1 or TRBD2 may be the D gene (5 bases each). This CDR3 region has 15 residues. Germline V gene sequence: CDR1 SGHTA, CDR2 FQGNSA. Trimming stripped 3 bases from V and 5 bases from J, with 17 bases between. CDR3 region: CASSLSPGTHHEQYF. CDR3 in DNA: TGTGCCAGCAGCTTGTCTCCCGGGACCCACCACGAGCAGTACTTC.

The chain uses TRBV4-1 and TRBJ1-2, with D possibly being TRBD1 (5 bases). Germline CDR1 MGHRA, CDR2 YSYEKL. The CDR3 contains 16 residues. Trimming pared 1 base from V and 0 bases from J, leaving 12 bases between. The chain's CDR3 is CASSQVNTGANYGYTF. CDR3 DNA sequence: TGCGCCAGCAGCCAAGTTAATACAGGAGCTAACTATGGCTACACCTTC.

V is TRBV6-5 and J is TRBJ1-5; D is ambiguous. Per the germline V gene, CDR1 is MNHEY and CDR2 is SVGAGI. The CDR3 has 13 amino acids. The V end lost 6 bases, the J end lost 3 bases, and 9 bases lay between the germline ends. The CDR3 loop reads CASRGQVNQPQHF. CDR3 DNA: TGTGCCAGCAGGGGCCAGGTCAATCAGCCCCAGCATTTT.

With regard to this clone: This sample also contains other DNA sequences that code for the same CDR3. V and J are TRBV4-3 and TRBJ1-6; D remains ambiguous. Germline-derived CDR1 and CDR2 are LGHNA and YSLEER. The CDR3 length is 13 residues. The V gene lost 2 bases and the J gene lost 8 bases, with 7 bases spanning the gap. The CDR3 DNA reads as TGCGCCAGCAGCCAAATAGAAGATTCACCCCTCCACTTT. Translation: CASSQIEDSPLHF.

This clone was observed a few times. This rearrangement joins TRBV5-1 to TRBJ1-6; 7 nucleotides match TRBD1. Germline V gene data show CDR1 as SGHRS and CDR2 as YFSETQ. This CDR3 is 13 amino acids long. The V gene end was trimmed by 4 bases and the J gene end by 6 bases; junction bases not matched to a gene: 1. DNA of the CDR3: TGCGCCAGCAGCGGGACAGTTAATTCACCCCTCCACTTT. Residues: CASSGTVNSPLHF.

This clone showed up just once. The V and J genes are TRBV9 and TRBJ2-1, with 7 nucleotides matching TRBD1. V trimming: 3 bases; J trimming: 0 bases; junction bases outside the gene matches: 9. The CDR3 covers 17 residues. Germline assignment: CDR1 SGDLS and CDR2 YYNGEE. The CDR3 coding sequence is TGTGCCAGCAGCGCACTAGGGGGCGCGAGCTCCTACAATGAGCAGTTCTTC. Translated, it gives CASSALGGASSYNEQFF.